This TCR beta chain was sequenced for a study of shared clonotypes between healthy human individuals. This table comes from immunoSEQ multiplex PCR, and its TCRdb copy is limited to in-frame clones, with some not included. This table holds about 2 million clones, about 95% found once. CD45RO-negative, CCR7-selected cells formed the naive CD8 fraction, which excluded terminally differentiated effector memory CD45RA+ cells. The germline gives CDR1 MDHEN, CDR2 SYDVKM. This CDR3 is built from 15 residues. The junction had 13 bases not matched to a gene; V was cut back by 8 bases and J by 6 bases. The sample comprised naive CD8+ T cells sorted from blood. This clonotype was sampled from a man younger than 30 in good health. This rearrangement joins TRBV28 to TRBJ1-3, with 7 positions matching TRBD1. For the CDR3, the DNA is TGTGCCAGCCGAACCACCGGGACAGAAGAAAACACCATATATTTT. Protein: CASRTTGTEENTIYF.